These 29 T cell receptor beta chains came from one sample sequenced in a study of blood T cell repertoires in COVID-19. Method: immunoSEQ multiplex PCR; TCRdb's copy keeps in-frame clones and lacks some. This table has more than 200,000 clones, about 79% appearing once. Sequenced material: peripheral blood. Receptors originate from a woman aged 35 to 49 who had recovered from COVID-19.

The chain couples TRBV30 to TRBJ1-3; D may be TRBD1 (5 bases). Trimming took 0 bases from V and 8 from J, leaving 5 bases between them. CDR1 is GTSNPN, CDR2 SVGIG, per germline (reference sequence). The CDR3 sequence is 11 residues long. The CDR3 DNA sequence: TGTGCCTGGAGTGTAGGGGACACCATATATTTT. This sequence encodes CAWSVGDTIYF.

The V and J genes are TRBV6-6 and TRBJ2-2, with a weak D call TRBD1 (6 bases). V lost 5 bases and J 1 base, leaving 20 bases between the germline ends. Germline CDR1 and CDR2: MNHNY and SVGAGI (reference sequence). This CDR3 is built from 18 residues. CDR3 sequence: CASSPRPLGHLNTGELFF. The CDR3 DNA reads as TGTGCCAGCAGTCCTAGGCCCTTGGGACACTTGAACACCGGGGAGCTGTTTTTT.

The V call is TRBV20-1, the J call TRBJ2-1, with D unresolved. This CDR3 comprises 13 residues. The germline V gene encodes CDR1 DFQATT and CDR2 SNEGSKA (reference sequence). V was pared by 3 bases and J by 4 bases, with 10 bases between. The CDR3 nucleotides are TGCAGTGCTAGTTTACAGCAGTACAATGAGCAGTTCTTC. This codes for CSASLQQYNEQFF.

CDR3 in amino acids: CASSPTGAYSYEQYF. The CDR3 nucleotides are TGTGCCAGCAGCCCGACAGGAGCGTACTCCTACGAGCAGTACTTC. This chain uses TRBV5-5 with TRBJ2-7, with D tentatively TRBD1 (6 bases). The CDR3 spans 15 residues. Germline lookup yields CDR1 SGHKS and CDR2 YYEKEE (reference sequence). Trimming shortened V by 4 bases and J by 0 bases, and 14 bases separated the two germline ends.

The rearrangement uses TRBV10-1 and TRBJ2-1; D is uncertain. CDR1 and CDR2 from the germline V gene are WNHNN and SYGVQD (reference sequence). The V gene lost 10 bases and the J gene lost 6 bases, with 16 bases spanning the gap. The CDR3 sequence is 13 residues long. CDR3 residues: CATFWATFNEQFF. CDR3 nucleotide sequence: TGCGCCACTTTTTGGGCGACCTTCAATGAGCAGTTCTTC.

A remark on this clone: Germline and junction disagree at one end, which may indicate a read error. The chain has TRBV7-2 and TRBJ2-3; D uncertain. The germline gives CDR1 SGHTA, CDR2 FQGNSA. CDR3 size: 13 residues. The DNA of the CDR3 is TGTGCCAGCAGCTTAGAGGCCTGGGTTGACAAGCATTTT. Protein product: CASSLEAWVDKHF.

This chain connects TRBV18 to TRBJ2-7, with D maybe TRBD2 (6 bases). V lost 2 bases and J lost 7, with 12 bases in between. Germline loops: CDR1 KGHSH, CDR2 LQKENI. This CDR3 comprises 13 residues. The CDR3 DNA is TGTGCCAGCTCACCATGGGGGGATCGGGAGCAGTACTTC. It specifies CASSPWGDREQYF.

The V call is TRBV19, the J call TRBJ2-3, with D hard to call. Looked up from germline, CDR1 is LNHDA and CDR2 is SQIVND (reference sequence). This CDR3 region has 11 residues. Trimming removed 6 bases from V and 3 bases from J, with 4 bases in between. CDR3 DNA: TGTGCCAGTAGGAGGACAGATACGCAGTATTTT. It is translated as CASRRTDTQYF. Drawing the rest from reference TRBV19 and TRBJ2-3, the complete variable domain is DGGITQSPKYLFRKEGQNVTLSCEQNLNHDAMYWYRQDPGQGLRLIYYSQIVNDFQKGDIAEGYSVSREKKESFPLTVTSAQKNPTAFYLCASRRTDTQYFGPGTRLTVL.

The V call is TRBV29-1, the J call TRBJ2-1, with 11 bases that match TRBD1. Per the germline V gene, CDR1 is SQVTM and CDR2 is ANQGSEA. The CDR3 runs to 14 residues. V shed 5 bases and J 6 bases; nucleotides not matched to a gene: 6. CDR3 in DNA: TGCAGCGTTTATCTCGGGACAGGGGGCAATGAGCAGTTCTTC. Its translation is CSVYLGTGGNEQFF.

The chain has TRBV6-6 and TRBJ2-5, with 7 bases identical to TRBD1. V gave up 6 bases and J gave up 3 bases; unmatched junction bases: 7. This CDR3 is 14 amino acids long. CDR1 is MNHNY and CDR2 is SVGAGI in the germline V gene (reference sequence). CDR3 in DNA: TGTGCCAGCAGACGTTCAGGGGGAGAAGAGACCCAGTACTTC. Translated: CASRRSGGEETQYF.

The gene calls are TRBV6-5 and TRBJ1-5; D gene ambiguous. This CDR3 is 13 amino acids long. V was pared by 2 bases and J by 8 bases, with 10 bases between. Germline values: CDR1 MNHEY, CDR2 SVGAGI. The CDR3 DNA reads TGTGCCAGCAGTTACGGTGCGTTGGAGCCCCAGCATTTT. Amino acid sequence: CASSYGALEPQHF.

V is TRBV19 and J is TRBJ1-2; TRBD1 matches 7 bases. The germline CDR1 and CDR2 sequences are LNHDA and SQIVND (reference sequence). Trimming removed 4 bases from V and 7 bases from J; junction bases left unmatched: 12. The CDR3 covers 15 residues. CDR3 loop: CASSNSGQARRGYTF. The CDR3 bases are TGTGCCAGTAGTAACTCCGGACAGGCCCGACGTGGCTACACCTTC.

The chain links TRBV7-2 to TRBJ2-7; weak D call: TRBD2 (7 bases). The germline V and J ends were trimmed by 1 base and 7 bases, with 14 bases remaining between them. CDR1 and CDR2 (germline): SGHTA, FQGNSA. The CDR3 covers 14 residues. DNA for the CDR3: TGTGCCAGCAGCTTAGGTGGGGGGGCTGGTGAGCAGTACTTC. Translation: CASSLGGGAGEQYF.

This CDR3 is CATSDPPGTSGVTNTGELFF. As DNA, the CDR3 is TGTGCCACCAGTGATCCCCCCGGGACTAGCGGGGTAACGAACACCGGGGAGCTGTTTTTT. This chain connects TRBV24-1 to TRBJ2-2; 13 bases agree with TRBD2. Germline CDR1 is KGHDR and CDR2 is SFDVKD. V lost 3 bases to trimming and J lost 0 bases; unmatched junction nucleotides: 9. The CDR3 runs 20 residues.

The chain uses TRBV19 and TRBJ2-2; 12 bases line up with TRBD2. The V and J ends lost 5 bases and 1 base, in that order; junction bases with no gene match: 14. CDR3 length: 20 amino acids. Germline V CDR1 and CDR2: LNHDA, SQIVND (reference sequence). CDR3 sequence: CASSPGRLAGAEKNTGELFF. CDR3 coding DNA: TGTGCCAGTAGTCCGGGTCGACTAGCGGGGGCCGAGAAGAACACCGGGGAGCTGTTTTTT.

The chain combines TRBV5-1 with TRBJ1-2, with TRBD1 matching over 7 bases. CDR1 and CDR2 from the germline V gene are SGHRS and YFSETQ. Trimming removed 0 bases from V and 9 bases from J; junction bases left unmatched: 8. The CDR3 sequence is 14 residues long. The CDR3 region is CASSLEGARDSYTF. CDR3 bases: TGCGCCAGCAGCTTGGAGGGGGCCCGGGATAGCTACACCTTC.

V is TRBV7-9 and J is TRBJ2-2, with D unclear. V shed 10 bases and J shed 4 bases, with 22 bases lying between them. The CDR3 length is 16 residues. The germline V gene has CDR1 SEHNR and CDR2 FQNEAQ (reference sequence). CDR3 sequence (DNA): TGTGCCACCCCCAACCCTGAGGCTAGTATCACCGGGGAGCTGTTTTTT. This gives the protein CATPNPEASITGELFF. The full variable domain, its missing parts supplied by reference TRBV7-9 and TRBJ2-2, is DTGVSQNPRHKITKRGQNVTFRCDPISEHNRLYWYRQTLGQGPEFLTYFQNEAQLEKSRLLSDRFSAERPKGSFSTLEIQRTEQGDSAMYLCATPNPEASITGELFFGEGSRLTVL.

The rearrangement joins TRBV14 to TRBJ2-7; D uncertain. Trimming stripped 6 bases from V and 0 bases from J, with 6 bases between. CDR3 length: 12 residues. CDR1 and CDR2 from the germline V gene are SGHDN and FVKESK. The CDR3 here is CASSRSSYEQYF. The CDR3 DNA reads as TGTGCCAGCAGTCGTAGCTCCTACGAGCAGTACTTC.

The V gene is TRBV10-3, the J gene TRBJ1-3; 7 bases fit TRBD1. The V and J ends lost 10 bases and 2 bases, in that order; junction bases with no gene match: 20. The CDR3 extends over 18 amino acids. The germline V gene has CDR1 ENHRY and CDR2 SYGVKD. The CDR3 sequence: CATLGGEQGKNAGNTIYF. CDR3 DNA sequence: TGTGCCACCCTGGGGGGTGAACAGGGGAAGAATGCTGGAAACACCATATATTTT.

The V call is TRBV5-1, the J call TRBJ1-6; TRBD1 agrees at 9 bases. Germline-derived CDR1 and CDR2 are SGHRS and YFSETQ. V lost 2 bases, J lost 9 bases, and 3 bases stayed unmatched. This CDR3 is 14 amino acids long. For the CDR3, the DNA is TGCGCCAGCAGCTTACCGGACAGGGGTTCACCCCTCCACTTT. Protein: CASSLPDRGSPLHF.

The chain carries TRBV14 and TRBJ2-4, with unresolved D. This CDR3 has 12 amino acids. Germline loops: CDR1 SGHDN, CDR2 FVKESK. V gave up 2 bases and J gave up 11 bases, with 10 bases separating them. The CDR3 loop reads CASSQIDTFQYF. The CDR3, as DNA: TGTGCCAGCAGCCAAATCGACACATTTCAGTACTTC.

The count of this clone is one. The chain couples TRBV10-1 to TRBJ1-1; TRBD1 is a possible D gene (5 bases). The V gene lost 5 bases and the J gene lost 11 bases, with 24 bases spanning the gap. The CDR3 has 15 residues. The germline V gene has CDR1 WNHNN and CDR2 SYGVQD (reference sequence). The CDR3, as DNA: TGCGCCAGCAGTAAGGGCAGGGATCGGAAATCAGAGGCTTTCTTT. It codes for CASSKGRDRKSEAFF.

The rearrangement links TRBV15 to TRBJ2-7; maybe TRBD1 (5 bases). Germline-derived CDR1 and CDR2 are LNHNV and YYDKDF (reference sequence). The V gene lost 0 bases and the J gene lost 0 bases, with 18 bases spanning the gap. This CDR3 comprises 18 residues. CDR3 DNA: TGTGCCACCAGCAGAGAAGCCCTCCTACAGGCCAGCTCCTACGAGCAGTACTTC. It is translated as CATSREALLQASSYEQYF.

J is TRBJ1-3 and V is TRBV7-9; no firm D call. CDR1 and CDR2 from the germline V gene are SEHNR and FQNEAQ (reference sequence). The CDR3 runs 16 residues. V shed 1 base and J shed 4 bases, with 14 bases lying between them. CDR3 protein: CASSLVALQWGNTIYF. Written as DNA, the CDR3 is TGTGCCAGCAGCTTAGTAGCCCTCCAGTGGGGAAACACCATATATTTT.

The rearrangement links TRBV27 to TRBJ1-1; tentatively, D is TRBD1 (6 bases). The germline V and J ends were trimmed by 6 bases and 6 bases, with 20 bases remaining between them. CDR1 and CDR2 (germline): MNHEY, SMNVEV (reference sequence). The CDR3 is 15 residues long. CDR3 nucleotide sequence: TGTGCCAGCAGGGCAAGGGGGTCGGTAGGGTCTGAAGCTTTCTTT. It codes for CASRARGSVGSEAFF.

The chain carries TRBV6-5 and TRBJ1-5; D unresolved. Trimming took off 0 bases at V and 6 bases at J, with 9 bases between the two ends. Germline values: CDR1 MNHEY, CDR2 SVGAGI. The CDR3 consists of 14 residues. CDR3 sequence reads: CASSYSSVVQPQHF. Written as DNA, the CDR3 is TGTGCCAGCAGTTACTCCTCAGTTGTTCAGCCCCAGCATTTT.

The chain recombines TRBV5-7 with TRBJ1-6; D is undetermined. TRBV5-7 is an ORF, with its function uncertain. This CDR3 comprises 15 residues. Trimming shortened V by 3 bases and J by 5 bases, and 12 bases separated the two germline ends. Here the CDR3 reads CASSYVARNNSPLHF. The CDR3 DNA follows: TGTGCCAGCAGCTACGTCGCCAGGAATAATTCACCCCTCCACTTT.

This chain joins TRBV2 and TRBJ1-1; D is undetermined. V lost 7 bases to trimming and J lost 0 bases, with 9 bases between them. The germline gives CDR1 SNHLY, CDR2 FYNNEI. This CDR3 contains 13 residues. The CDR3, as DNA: TGTGCCAGCACCGAGGAGATGAACACTGAAGCTTTCTTT. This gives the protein CASTEEMNTEAFF.

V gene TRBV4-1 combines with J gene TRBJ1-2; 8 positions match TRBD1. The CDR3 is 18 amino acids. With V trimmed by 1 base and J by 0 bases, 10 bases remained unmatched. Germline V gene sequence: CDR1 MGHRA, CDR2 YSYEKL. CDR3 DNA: TGCGCCAGCAGCCAAGGGGGACAGGACCTCTCAACTAACTATGGCTACACCTTC. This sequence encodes CASSQGGQDLSTNYGYTF.